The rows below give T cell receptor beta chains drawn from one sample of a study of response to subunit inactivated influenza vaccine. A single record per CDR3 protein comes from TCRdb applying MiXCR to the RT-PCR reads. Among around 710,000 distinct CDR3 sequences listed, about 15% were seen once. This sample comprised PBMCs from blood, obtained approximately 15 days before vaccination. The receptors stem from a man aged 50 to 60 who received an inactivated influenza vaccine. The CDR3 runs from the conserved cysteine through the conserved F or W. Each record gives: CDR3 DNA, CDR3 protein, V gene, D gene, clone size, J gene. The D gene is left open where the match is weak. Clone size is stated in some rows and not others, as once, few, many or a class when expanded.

CDR3nt: TGTGCCAGCGTGGGCAGCACCTATAGCAATCAGCCCCAGCATTTT
CDR3aa: CASVGSTYSNQPQHF
v_gene: TRBV6-1
d_gene: NA
abundance: few
j_gene: TRBJ1-5

CDR3nt: TGCAGCGTTGAAGGCGGGACGGTAGATACGCAGTATTTT
CDR3aa: CSVEGGTVDTQYF
v_gene: TRBV29-1
d_gene: NA
abundance: few
j_gene: TRBJ2-3

CDR3nt: TGTGCCAGCAGCTTAGGTTCGGGGGGGACTGAAGCTTTCTTT
CDR3aa: CASSLGSGGTEAFF
v_gene: TRBV7-2
d_gene: NA
abundance: NA
j_gene: TRBJ1-1

CDR3nt: TGTGCCATCAGTGAGTCGACAGGGACCACAATGGAGACCCAGTACTTC
CDR3aa: CAISESTGTTMETQYF
v_gene: TRBV10-3
d_gene: TRBD1
abundance: NA
j_gene: TRBJ2-5

CDR3nt: TGTGCCAGCAGCTCCAGGGGGTTGACTGAGCAGTTCTTC
CDR3aa: CASSSRGLTEQFF
v_gene: TRBV12-3/TRBV12-4
d_gene: TRBD1
abundance: NA
j_gene: TRBJ2-1

CDR3nt: TGTGCCACCAGCAGATACGATCAGGGCATCGGGGAGACCCAGTACTTC
CDR3aa: CATSRYDQGIGETQYF
v_gene: TRBV15
d_gene: NA
abundance: NA
j_gene: TRBJ2-5

CDR3nt: TGCGCCAGCAGCTTGCAGGGACAGGGGACGGAGACCCAGTACTTC
CDR3aa: CASSLQGQGTETQYF
v_gene: TRBV5-1
d_gene: TRBD1
abundance: few
j_gene: TRBJ2-5

CDR3nt: TGTGCCAGCAGCCCGGAGCCGGGGGGCCGGACCGGGGAGCTGTTTTTT
CDR3aa: CASSPEPGGRTGELFF
v_gene: TRBV7-6
d_gene: NA
abundance: few
j_gene: TRBJ2-2

CDR3nt: TGTGCCAGCAGTGAAACGAACAGGGCTGAAGCTTTCTTT
CDR3aa: CASSETNRAEAFF
v_gene: TRBV6-1
d_gene: NA
abundance: few
j_gene: TRBJ1-1

CDR3nt: TGCAGCGTTGTAGGGGCCCGCGGTCAGCCCCAGCATTTT
CDR3aa: CSVVGARGQPQHF
v_gene: TRBV29-1
d_gene: NA
abundance: many
j_gene: TRBJ1-5

CDR3nt: TGTGCCACCAGTGATATCCGACCCAGGCCGGGACGGAGCTACAATGAGCAGTTCTTC
CDR3aa: CATSDIRPRPGRSYNEQFF
v_gene: TRBV24-1
d_gene: NA
abundance: NA
j_gene: TRBJ2-1

CDR3nt: TGTGCCAGCAGCCAAAGTCAGGGGAAAGAGACCCAGTACTTC
CDR3aa: CASSQSQGKETQYF
v_gene: TRBV3-1
d_gene: NA
abundance: NA
j_gene: TRBJ2-5

CDR3nt: TGTGCCAGTAGTGTGTGGGGACAGCAAGAGACCCAGTACTTC
CDR3aa: CASSVWGQQETQYF
v_gene: TRBV19
d_gene: TRBD1
abundance: NA
j_gene: TRBJ2-5

CDR3nt: TGTGCCAGCAGTCCGGTACTCTCTGGGGCCAACGTCCTGACTTTC
CDR3aa: CASSPVLSGANVLTF
v_gene: TRBV6-1
d_gene: NA
abundance: NA
j_gene: TRBJ2-6

CDR3nt: TGTGCCAGCAGTGAATTAACAGGGAGGGAGACCCAGTACTTC
CDR3aa: CASSELTGRETQYF
v_gene: TRBV25-1
d_gene: NA
abundance: NA
j_gene: TRBJ2-5

CDR3nt: TGTGCCAGCAGGGCCCGGAGGGAAACTAATGAAAAACTGTTTTTT
CDR3aa: CASRARRETNEKLFF
v_gene: TRBV6-1
d_gene: NA
abundance: few
j_gene: TRBJ1-4

CDR3nt: TGTGCCAGCCGCCTGACAGGACCGAACACTGAAGCTTTCTTT
CDR3aa: CASRLTGPNTEAFF
v_gene: TRBV6-1
d_gene: NA
abundance: NA
j_gene: TRBJ1-1

CDR3nt: TGTGCCAGCAGTGACCTTAGCGGGAGGAACACCGGGGAGCTGTTTTTT
CDR3aa: CASSDLSGRNTGELFF
v_gene: TRBV25-1
d_gene: TRBD2
abundance: few
j_gene: TRBJ2-2

CDR3nt: TGTGCCAGCAGCAAAGCGCCCCACTCCGGGGAGCTGTTTTTT
CDR3aa: CASSKAPHSGELFF
v_gene: TRBV21-1
d_gene: NA
abundance: many
j_gene: TRBJ2-2

CDR3nt: TGTGCTAGCAGCTTAGGGGCGGCCGGTTCCTACAATGAGCAGTTCTTC
CDR3aa: CASSLGAAGSYNEQFF
v_gene: TRBV7-7
d_gene: NA
abundance: few
j_gene: TRBJ2-1

CDR3nt: TGTGCCAGCAGGCCGGGCCATACAGGGGAGACCCAGTACTTC
CDR3aa: CASRPGHTGETQYF
v_gene: TRBV27
d_gene: NA
abundance: few
j_gene: TRBJ2-5

CDR3nt: TGTGCCAGCAGCGTAGGTGGTAGCACGACAGATACGCAGTATTTT
CDR3aa: CASSVGGSTTDTQYF
v_gene: TRBV9
d_gene: NA
abundance: few
j_gene: TRBJ2-3

CDR3nt: TGCGCCAGCAGCTTGGATGGTAGCGGGAGATACCAGTACTTC
CDR3aa: CASSLDGSGRYQYF
v_gene: TRBV5-1
d_gene: TRBD2
abundance: many
j_gene: TRBJ2-5

CDR3nt: TGTGCCTGGAGTGTTTCGGAGTACAATGAGCAGTTCTTC
CDR3aa: CAWSVSEYNEQFF
v_gene: TRBV30
d_gene: NA
abundance: NA
j_gene: TRBJ2-1

CDR3nt: TGCAGTGCTAGAGCGGGGCACATCAGCAATCAGCCCCAGCATTTT
CDR3aa: CSARAGHISNQPQHF
v_gene: TRBV20-1
d_gene: NA
abundance: NA
j_gene: TRBJ1-5

CDR3nt: TGCGCCAGCAGCGAGGGGACAGGGTCGGCTCGGGGCACAGATACGCAGTATTTT
CDR3aa: CASSEGTGSARGTDTQYF
v_gene: TRBV5-1
d_gene: TRBD1
abundance: NA
j_gene: TRBJ2-3

CDR3nt: TGTGCCAGCAGTTCCGCCCCTTCCGGGCACCAGCATTTT
CDR3aa: CASSSAPSGHQHF
v_gene: TRBV12-3/TRBV12-4
d_gene: NA
abundance: NA
j_gene: TRBJ1-5

CDR3nt: TGTGCCAGCACTTTGGGACAAGCCACCTACGAGCAGTACTTC
CDR3aa: CASTLGQATYEQYF
v_gene: TRBV12-3/TRBV12-4
d_gene: NA
abundance: NA
j_gene: TRBJ2-7

CDR3nt: TGTGCCAGCAGTGGCGGGACTAGCGGGAGTGGTGGCACAGATACGCAGTATTTT
CDR3aa: CASSGGTSGSGGTDTQYF
v_gene: TRBV2
d_gene: TRBD2
abundance: NA
j_gene: TRBJ2-3

CDR3nt: TGTGCCAGCAGTTCGAGGGACATCGAGCAGTACTTC
CDR3aa: CASSSRDIEQYF
v_gene: TRBV28
d_gene: NA
abundance: few
j_gene: TRBJ2-7

CDR3nt: TGCGCCAGCAGTGTACCGGGGTCTACCTACGAGCAGTACTTC
CDR3aa: CASSVPGSTYEQYF
v_gene: TRBV10-2
d_gene: NA
abundance: NA
j_gene: TRBJ2-7

CDR3nt: TGTGCCAGCAGTGAACCGGGACAGGGTTTGAATGAGCAGTTCTTC
CDR3aa: CASSEPGQGLNEQFF
v_gene: TRBV6-1
d_gene: TRBD1
abundance: few
j_gene: TRBJ2-1

CDR3nt: TGTGCCAGCAGTTTAAGTGGAGCGGGGCAGGGCTACGAGCAGTACTTC
CDR3aa: CASSLSGAGQGYEQYF
v_gene: TRBV27
d_gene: TRBD2
abundance: many
j_gene: TRBJ2-7

CDR3nt: TGTGCCATCAGTCCCGGGACAGGTAGTTACAATGAGCAGTTCTTC
CDR3aa: CAISPGTGSYNEQFF
v_gene: TRBV10-3
d_gene: TRBD1
abundance: few
j_gene: TRBJ2-1

CDR3nt: TGTGCCAGCAGCGTAGACCCCGCTGGGACTAGCGGGAGCACAGATACGCAGTATTTT
CDR3aa: CASSVDPAGTSGSTDTQYF
v_gene: TRBV9
d_gene: TRBD2
abundance: NA
j_gene: TRBJ2-3

CDR3nt: TGCAGCGTTGAAAGAGACACCGGGGAGCTGTTTTTT
CDR3aa: CSVERDTGELFF
v_gene: TRBV29-1
d_gene: NA
abundance: few
j_gene: TRBJ2-2

CDR3nt: TGTGCCAGCAGCCTCCCCGGGCTCACAGATACGCAGTATTTT
CDR3aa: CASSLPGLTDTQYF
v_gene: TRBV7-9
d_gene: NA
abundance: few
j_gene: TRBJ2-3

CDR3nt: TGTGCCAGTGACAGGTCGGGGTCCTACGAGCAGTACTTC
CDR3aa: CASDRSGSYEQYF
v_gene: TRBV28
d_gene: NA
abundance: many
j_gene: TRBJ2-7

CDR3nt: TGTGCCAGCAGTTTAAAGGGGAAGGACTATGGCTACACCTTC
CDR3aa: CASSLKGKDYGYTF
v_gene: TRBV27
d_gene: NA
abundance: NA
j_gene: TRBJ1-2

CDR3nt: TGTGCCAGCACCAGCGAAAGCAATCAGCCCCAGCATTTT
CDR3aa: CASTSESNQPQHF
v_gene: TRBV2
d_gene: NA
abundance: few
j_gene: TRBJ1-5

CDR3nt: TGCGCCAGCAGCTTGGGGACTAGCGGGGTAAGGGATACGCAGTATTTT
CDR3aa: CASSLGTSGVRDTQYF
v_gene: TRBV5-1
d_gene: TRBD2
abundance: NA
j_gene: TRBJ2-3

CDR3nt: TGTGCCAGCAGTTTAGCGGTATCTGGGCCGAATGAGCAGTTCTTC
CDR3aa: CASSLAVSGPNEQFF
v_gene: TRBV12-3/TRBV12-4
d_gene: NA
abundance: few
j_gene: TRBJ2-1

CDR3nt: TGTGCCAGCAGTTTAGGTGACGCCGTGGAGACCCAGTACTTC
CDR3aa: CASSLGDAVETQYF
v_gene: TRBV12-3/TRBV12-4
d_gene: NA
abundance: NA
j_gene: TRBJ2-5

CDR3nt: TGTGCCAGCAGCTTGCCCTTCGGGAGATCAGATACGCAGTATTTT
CDR3aa: CASSLPFGRSDTQYF
v_gene: TRBV5-6
d_gene: NA
abundance: few
j_gene: TRBJ2-3

CDR3nt: TGTGCCAGCAGCGTTATCGGGACTAGCGGTTCAGATACGCAGTATTTT
CDR3aa: CASSVIGTSGSDTQYF
v_gene: TRBV9
d_gene: TRBD2
abundance: NA
j_gene: TRBJ2-3

CDR3nt: TGCGCCAGCAGCGGTGGGACAGCGGGGTATGGCTACACCTTC
CDR3aa: CASSGGTAGYGYTF
v_gene: TRBV5-1
d_gene: TRBD1
abundance: few
j_gene: TRBJ1-2

CDR3nt: TGTGCCAGCAGCCAGAGCGGGGCAGCCTACGAGCAGTACTTC
CDR3aa: CASSQSGAAYEQYF
v_gene: TRBV11-2
d_gene: TRBD2
abundance: NA
j_gene: TRBJ2-7

CDR3nt: TGTGCCAGCAGCCCTATAGGGCACCCGGAGGACAATGAGCAGTTCTTC
CDR3aa: CASSPIGHPEDNEQFF
v_gene: TRBV12-3/TRBV12-4
d_gene: NA
abundance: NA
j_gene: TRBJ2-1

CDR3nt: TGCGCCAGCAGCCCGGACAGGTTTGACCAGCCCCAGCATTTT
CDR3aa: CASSPDRFDQPQHF
v_gene: TRBV5-1
d_gene: TRBD1
abundance: many
j_gene: TRBJ1-5

CDR3nt: TGTGCCACCACTCGTCAGGGGTTTCGTAATGAAAAACTGTTTTTT
CDR3aa: CATTRQGFRNEKLFF
v_gene: TRBV2
d_gene: NA
abundance: NA
j_gene: TRBJ1-4

CDR3nt: TGCGCCAGCAGCTTGGAGGGACAGGGGGCCTACGAGCAGTACTTC
CDR3aa: CASSLEGQGAYEQYF
v_gene: TRBV5-1
d_gene: TRBD1
abundance: NA
j_gene: TRBJ2-7

CDR3nt: TGTGCCAGTAGCCCTACTCCAGGAGGAAACACTGAAGCTTTCTTT
CDR3aa: CASSPTPGGNTEAFF
v_gene: TRBV19
d_gene: NA
abundance: NA
j_gene: TRBJ1-1

CDR3nt: TGTGCCAGCAGCCATCTGCTAGCGGGAGCGGGGGTGGCCCAGTACTTC
CDR3aa: CASSHLLAGAGVAQYF
v_gene: TRBV3-1
d_gene: TRBD2
abundance: few
j_gene: TRBJ2-5

CDR3nt: TGTGCCAGCAGCCCGCAGACCCTCCAGGAGACCCAGTACTTC
CDR3aa: CASSPQTLQETQYF
v_gene: TRBV7-8
d_gene: NA
abundance: few
j_gene: TRBJ2-5

CDR3nt: TGCAGCGTTGATCCGACAGAGGGGACTGAAGCTTTCTTT
CDR3aa: CSVDPTEGTEAFF
v_gene: TRBV29-1
d_gene: NA
abundance: many
j_gene: TRBJ1-1

CDR3nt: TGTGCCAGCAGTGCCTTATTGAACACTGAAGCTTTCTTT
CDR3aa: CASSALLNTEAFF
v_gene: TRBV6-2/TRBV6-3
d_gene: NA
abundance: few
j_gene: TRBJ1-1

CDR3nt: TGTGCCAGCAGTTACGGACAGAGCAATCAGCCCCAGCATTTT
CDR3aa: CASSYGQSNQPQHF
v_gene: TRBV12-3/TRBV12-4
d_gene: NA
abundance: many
j_gene: TRBJ1-5